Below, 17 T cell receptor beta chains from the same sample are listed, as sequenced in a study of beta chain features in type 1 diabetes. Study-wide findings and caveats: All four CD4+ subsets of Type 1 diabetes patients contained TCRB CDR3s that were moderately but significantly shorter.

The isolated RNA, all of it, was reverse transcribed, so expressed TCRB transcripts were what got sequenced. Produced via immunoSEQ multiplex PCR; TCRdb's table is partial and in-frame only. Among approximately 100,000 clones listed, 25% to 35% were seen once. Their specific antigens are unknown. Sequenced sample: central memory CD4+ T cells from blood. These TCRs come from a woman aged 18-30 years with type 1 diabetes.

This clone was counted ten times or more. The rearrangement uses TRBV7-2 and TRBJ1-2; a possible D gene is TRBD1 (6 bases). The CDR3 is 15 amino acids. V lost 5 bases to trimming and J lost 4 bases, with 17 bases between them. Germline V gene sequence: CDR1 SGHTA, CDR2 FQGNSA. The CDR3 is CASSGKWGGGYGYTF. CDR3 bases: TGTGCCAGCAGCGGAAAATGGGGGGGCGGCTATGGCTACACCTTC.

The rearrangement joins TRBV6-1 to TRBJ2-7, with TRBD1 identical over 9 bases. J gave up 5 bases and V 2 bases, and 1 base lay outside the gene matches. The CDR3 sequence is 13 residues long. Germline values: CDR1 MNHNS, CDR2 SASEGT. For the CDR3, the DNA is TGTGCCAGCAGTGAAAGGGACAGGGACGAGCAGTACGTC. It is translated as CASSERDRDEQYV.

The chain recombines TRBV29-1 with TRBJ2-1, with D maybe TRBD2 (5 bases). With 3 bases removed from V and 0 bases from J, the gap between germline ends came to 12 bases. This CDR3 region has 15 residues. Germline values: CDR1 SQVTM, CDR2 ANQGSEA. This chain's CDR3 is CSVEISANSYNEQFF. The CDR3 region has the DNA TGCAGCGTTGAGATTAGCGCAAACTCCTACAATGAGCAGTTCTTC.

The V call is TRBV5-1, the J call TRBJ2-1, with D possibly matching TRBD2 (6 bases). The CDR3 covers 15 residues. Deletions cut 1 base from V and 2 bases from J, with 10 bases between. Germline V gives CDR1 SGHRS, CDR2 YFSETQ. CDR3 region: CASSLQLATYNEQFF. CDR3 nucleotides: TGCGCCAGCAGCTTGCAACTAGCCACCTACAATGAGCAGTTCTTC.

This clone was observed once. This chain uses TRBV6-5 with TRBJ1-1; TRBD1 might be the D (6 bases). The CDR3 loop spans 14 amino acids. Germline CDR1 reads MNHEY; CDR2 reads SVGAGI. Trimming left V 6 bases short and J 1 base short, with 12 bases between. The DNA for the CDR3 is TGTGCCAGCAGACTCGGACAGCAGAACACTGAAGCTTTCTTT. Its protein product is CASRLGQQNTEAFF.

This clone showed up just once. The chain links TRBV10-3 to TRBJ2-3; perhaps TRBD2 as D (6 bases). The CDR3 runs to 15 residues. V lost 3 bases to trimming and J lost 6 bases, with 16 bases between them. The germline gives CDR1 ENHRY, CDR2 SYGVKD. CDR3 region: CAISDPGTDVDTQYF. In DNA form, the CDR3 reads TGTGCCATCAGTGATCCTGGGACTGACGTGGATACGCAGTATTTT.

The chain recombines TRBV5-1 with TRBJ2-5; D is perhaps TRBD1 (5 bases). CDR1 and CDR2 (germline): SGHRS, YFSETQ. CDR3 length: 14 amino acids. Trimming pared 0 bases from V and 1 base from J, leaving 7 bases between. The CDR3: CASSLGTGQETQYF. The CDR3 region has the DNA TGCGCCAGCAGCTTGGGTACAGGCCAAGAGACCCAGTACTTC. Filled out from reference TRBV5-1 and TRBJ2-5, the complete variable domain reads KAGVTQTPRYLIKTRGQQVTLSCSPISGHRSVSWYQQTPGQGLQFLFEYFSETQRNKGNFPGRFSGRQFSNSRSEMNVSTLELGDSALYLCASSLGTGQETQYFGPGTRLLVL.

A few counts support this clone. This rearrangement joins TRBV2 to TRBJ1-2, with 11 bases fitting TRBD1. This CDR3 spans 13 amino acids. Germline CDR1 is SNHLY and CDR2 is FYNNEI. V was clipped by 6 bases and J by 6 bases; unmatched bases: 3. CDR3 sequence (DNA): TGTGCCAGCAGACGGACAGGGGGCGATGGCTACACCTTC. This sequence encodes CASRRTGGDGYTF.

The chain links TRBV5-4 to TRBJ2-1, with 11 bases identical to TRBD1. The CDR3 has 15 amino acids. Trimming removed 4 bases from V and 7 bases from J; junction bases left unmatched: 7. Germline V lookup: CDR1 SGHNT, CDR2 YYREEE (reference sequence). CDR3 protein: CASSRDRGSRNEQFF. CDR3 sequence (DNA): TGTGCCAGCAGCAGGGACAGGGGGTCGCGGAATGAGCAGTTCTTC.

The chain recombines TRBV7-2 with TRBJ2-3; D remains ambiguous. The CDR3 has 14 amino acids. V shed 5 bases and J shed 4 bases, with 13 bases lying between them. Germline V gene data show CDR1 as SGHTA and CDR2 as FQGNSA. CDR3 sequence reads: CASSRLPSADTQYF. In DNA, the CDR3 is TGTGCCAGCAGCCGTTTGCCCAGCGCAGATACGCAGTATTTT. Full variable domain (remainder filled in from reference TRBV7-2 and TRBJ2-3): GAGVSQSPSNKVTEKGKDVELRCDPISGHTALYWYRQSLGQGLEFLIYFQGNSAPDKSGLPSDRFSAERTGGSVSTLTIQRTQQEDSAVYLCASSRLPSADTQYFGPGTRLTVL.

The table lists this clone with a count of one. The CDR3 DNA sequence: TGTGCCAGCAGTCCCCGGTGGCAGCCCCCTAGGAATGAGCAGTTCTTC. Translating it yields CASSPRWQPPRNEQFF. The chain links TRBV27 to TRBJ2-1; D remains unclear. The CDR3 has 16 amino acids. Germline V lookup: CDR1 MNHEY, CDR2 SMNVEV (reference sequence). V was clipped by 5 bases and J by 7 bases, with 21 bases between them.

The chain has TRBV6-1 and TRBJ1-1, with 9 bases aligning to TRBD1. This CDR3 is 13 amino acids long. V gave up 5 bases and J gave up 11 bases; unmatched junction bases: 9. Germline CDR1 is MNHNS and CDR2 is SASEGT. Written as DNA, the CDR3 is TGTGCCAGCAGTTGGGACAGGGAAGGAAGGGCTTTCTTT. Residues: CASSWDREGRAFF.

The CDR3 sequence is CASTEGQGSIISNQPQHF. The CDR3 bases are TGTGCCAGCACTGAGGGACAGGGGTCTATAATTAGCAATCAGCCCCAGCATTTT. V usage is TRBV6-1 and J usage is TRBJ1-5; 10 bases match TRBD1. This CDR3 comprises 18 residues. Germline values: CDR1 MNHNS, CDR2 SASEGT. The V and J ends lost 7 bases and 0 bases, in that order; junction bases with no gene match: 12.

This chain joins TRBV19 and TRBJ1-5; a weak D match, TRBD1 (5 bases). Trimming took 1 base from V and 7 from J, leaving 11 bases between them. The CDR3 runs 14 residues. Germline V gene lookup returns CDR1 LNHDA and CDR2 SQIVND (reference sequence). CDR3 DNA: TGTGCCAGTAGTATAGCGGGGGTAAGGCAGCCCCAGCATTTT. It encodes CASSIAGVRQPQHF.

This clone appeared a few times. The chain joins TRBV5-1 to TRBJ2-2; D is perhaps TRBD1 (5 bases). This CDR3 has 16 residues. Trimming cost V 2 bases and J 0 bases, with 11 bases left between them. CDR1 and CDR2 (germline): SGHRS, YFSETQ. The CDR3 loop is CASSFSGAANTGELFF. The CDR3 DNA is TGCGCCAGCAGCTTTTCTGGGGCCGCGAACACCGGGGAGCTGTTTTTT.

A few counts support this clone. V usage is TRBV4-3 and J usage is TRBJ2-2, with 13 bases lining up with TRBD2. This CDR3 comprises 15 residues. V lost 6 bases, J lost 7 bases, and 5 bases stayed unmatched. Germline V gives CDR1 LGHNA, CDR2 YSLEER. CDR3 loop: CASSGLAGAGGELFF. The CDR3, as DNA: TGCGCCAGCAGTGGACTAGCGGGAGCGGGCGGGGAGCTGTTTTTT.

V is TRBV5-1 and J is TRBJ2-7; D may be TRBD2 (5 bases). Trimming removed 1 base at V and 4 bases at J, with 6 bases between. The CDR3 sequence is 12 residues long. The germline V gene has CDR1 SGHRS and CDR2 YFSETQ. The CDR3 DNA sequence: TGCGCCAGCAGCTTGTCGGGGTACGAGCAGTACTTC. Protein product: CASSLSGYEQYF.